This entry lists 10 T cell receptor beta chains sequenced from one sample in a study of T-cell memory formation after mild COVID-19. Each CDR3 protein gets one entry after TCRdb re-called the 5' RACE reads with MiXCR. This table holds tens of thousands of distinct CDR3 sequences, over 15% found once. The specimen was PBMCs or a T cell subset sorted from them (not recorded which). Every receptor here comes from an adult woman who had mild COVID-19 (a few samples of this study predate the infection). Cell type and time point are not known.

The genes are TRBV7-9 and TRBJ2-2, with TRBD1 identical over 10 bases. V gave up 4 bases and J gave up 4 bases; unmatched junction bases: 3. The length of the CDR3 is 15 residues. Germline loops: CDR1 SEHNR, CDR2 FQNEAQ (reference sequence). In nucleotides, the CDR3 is TGTGCCAGCAGCTCCCGGGACAGGGGCACCGGGGAGCTGTTTTTT. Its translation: CASSSRDRGTGELFF.

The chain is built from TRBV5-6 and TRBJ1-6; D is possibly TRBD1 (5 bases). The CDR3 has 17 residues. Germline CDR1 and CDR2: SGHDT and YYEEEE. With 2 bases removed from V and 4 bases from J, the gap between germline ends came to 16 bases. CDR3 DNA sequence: TGTGCCAGCAGCTTTAGTTCAGGGACCGGGTATAATTCACCCCTCCACTTT. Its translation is CASSFSSGTGYNSPLHF.

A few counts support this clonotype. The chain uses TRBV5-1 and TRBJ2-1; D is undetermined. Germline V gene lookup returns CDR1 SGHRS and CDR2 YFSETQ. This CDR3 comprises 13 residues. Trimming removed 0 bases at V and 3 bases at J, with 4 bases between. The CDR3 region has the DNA TGCGCCAGCAGCTTGGGAAACTACAATGAGCAGTTCTTC. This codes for CASSLGNYNEQFF.

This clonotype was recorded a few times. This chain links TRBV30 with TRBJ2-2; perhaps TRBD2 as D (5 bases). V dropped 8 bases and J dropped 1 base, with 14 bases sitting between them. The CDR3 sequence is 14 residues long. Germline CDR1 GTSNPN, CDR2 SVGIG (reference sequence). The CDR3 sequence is CARTEGMNTGELFF. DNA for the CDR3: TGTGCCCGGACTGAGGGAATGAACACCGGGGAGCTGTTTTTT.

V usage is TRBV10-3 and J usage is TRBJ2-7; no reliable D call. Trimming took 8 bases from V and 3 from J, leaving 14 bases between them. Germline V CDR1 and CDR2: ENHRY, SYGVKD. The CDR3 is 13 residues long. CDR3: CAIGLGEFYEQYF. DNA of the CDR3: TGTGCCATCGGCCTTGGGGAATTCTACGAGCAGTACTTC.

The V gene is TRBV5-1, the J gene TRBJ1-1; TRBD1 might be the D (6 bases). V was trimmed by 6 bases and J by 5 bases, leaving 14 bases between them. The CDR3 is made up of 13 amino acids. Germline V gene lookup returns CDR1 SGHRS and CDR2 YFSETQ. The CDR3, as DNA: TGCGCCAGCACGGGGGGCAAAGGAACTGAAGCTTTCTTT. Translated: CASTGGKGTEAFF.

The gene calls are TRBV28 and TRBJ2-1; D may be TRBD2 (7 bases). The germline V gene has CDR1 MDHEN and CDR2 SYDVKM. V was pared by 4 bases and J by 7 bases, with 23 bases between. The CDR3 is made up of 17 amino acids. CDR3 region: CASSSLPRRGPRNEQFF. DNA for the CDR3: TGTGCCAGCAGTTCTCTACCTCGGCGGGGGCCGAGGAATGAGCAGTTCTTC.

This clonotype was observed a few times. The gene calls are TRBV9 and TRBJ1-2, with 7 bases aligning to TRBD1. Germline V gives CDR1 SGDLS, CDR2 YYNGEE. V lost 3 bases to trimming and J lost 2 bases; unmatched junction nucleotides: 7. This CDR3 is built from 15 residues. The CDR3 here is CASSASQTGNYGYTF. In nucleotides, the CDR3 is TGTGCCAGCAGCGCCTCTCAGACAGGGAACTATGGCTACACCTTC.

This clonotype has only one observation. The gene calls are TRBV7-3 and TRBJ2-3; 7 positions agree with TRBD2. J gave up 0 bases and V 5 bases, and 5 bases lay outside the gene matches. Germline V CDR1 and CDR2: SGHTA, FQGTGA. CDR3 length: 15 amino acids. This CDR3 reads CASSLRLASTDTQYF. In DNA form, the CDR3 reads TGTGCCAGCAGCCTGCGACTAGCAAGCACAGATACGCAGTATTTT.

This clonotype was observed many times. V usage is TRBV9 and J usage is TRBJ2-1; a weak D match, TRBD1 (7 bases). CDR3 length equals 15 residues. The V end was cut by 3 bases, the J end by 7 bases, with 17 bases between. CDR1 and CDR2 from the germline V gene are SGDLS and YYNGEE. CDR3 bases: TGTGCCAGCAGCGCAGGAGCAGGGGGGCCGAATGAGCAGTTCTTC. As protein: CASSAGAGGPNEQFF.